Sequencing of this T cell receptor (beta chain) was carried out in a study of cytomegalovirus exposure and HLA in healthy donors. Study information: Around 80 million unique TCRs from HLA-typed donors were held in an early data release. Study findings and constraints: The authors listed 150 to 200 TCR beta chains as cytomegalovirus-associated.

It was with 60 Vbeta and 13 Jbeta primers that the PCR ran. The assay was immunoSEQ multiplex PCR, and TCRdb's table has in-frame clones only and misses some. This sample has some 130,000 clones, with 60% to 80% found just once. As regards this clone: Its specificity is not known. Different DNA sequences within this sample yield the same CDR3.

The V segment lost 5 bases and the J segment 5 bases; nucleotides outside the gene matches: 4. Germline assignment: CDR1 MDHEN and CDR2 SYDVKM. The CDR3 is 13 residues long. The receptor's source is a man aged 25 to 40 in good health and CMV-seronegative. Sequencing input: PBMCs. The V gene is TRBV28, the J gene TRBJ2-5; 8 nucleotides match TRBD1. CDR3 sequence (DNA): TGTGCCAGCAGTCCAGGGGGCCGGGAGACCCAGTACTTC. Residues: CASSPGGRETQYF.